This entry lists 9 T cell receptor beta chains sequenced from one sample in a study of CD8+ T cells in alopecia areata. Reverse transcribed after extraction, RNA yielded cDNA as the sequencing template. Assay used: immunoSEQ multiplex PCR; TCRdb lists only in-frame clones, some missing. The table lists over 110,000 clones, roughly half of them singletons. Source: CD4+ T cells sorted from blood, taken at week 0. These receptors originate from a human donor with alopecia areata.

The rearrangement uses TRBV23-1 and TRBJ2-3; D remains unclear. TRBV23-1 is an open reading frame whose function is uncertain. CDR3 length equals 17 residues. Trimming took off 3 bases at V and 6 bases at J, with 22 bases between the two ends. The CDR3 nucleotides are TGCGCCAGCAGTCACGTTGACCCGACATCGTCCATTGATACGCAGTATTTT. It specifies CASSHVDPTSSIDTQYF.

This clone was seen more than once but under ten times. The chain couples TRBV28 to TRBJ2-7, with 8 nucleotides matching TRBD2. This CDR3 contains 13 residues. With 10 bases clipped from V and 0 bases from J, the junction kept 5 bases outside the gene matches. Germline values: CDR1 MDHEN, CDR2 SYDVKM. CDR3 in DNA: TGTGCCATCGAGCGGGAGAGCTCCTACGAGCAGTACTTC. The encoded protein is CAIERESSYEQYF.

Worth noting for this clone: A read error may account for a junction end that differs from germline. CDR3 sequence reads: CASSPGANEKLFF. The CDR3 nucleotides read TGTGCTAGCAGCCCGGGAGCTAATGAAAAACTGTTTTTT. V usage is TRBV7-7 and J usage is TRBJ1-4; D not resolved. The CDR3 consists of 13 residues. Germline CDR1 is SSHAT and CDR2 is FNYEAQ (reference sequence). Full variable domain (rest looked up from reference TRBV7-7 and TRBJ1-4): GAGVSQSPRYKVTKRGQDVTLRCDPISSHATLYWYQQALGQGPEFLTYFNYEAQPDKSGLPSDRFSAERPEGSISTLTIQRTEQRDSAMYRCASSPGANEKLFFGSGTQLSVL.

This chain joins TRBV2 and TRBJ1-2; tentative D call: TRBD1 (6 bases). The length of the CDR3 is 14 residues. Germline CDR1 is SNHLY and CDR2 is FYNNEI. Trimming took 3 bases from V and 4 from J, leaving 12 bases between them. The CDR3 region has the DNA TGTGCCAGCAGTGACACGGGACAAATCTATGGCTACACCTTC. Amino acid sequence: CASSDTGQIYGYTF.

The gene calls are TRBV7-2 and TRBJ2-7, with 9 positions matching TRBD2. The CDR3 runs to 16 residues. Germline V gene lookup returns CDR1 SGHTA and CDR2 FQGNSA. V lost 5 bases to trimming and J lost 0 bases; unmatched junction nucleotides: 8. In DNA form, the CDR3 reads TGTGCCAGCAGCAGGGGGGCTAGCGGGAACTCCTACGAGCAGTACTTC. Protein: CASSRGASGNSYEQYF. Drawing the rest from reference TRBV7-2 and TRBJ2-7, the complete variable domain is GAGVSQSPSNKVTEKGKDVELRCDPISGHTALYWYRQSLGQGLEFLIYFQGNSAPDKSGLPSDRFSAERTGGSVSTLTIQRTQQEDSAVYLCASSRGASGNSYEQYFGPGTRLTVT.

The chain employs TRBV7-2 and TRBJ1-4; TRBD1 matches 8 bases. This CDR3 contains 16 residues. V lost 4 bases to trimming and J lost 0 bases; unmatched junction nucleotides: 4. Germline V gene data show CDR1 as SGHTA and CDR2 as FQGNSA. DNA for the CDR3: TGTGCCAGCAGCTCCCGGACAGGGTCAACTAATGAAAAACTGTTTTTT. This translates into CASSSRTGSTNEKLFF.

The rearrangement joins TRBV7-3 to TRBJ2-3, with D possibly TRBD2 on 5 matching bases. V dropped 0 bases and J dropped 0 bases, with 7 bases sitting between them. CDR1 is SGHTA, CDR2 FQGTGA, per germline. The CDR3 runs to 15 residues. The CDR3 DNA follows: TGTGCCAGCAGCTTAACGAGGACTAGCACAGATACGCAGTATTTT. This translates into CASSLTRTSTDTQYF.

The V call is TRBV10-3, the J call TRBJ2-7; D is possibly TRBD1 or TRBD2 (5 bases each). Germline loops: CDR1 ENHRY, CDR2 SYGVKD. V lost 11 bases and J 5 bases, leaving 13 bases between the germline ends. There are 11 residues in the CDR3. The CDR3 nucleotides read TGTGCCTCTGCACGGGGCCACGAGCAGTACTTC. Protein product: CASARGHEQYF.

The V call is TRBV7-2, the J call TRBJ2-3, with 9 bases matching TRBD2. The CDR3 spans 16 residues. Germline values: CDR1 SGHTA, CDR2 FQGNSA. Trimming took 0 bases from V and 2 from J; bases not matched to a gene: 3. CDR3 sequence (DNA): TGTGCCAGCAGCTTAGCCCTAGCGGGGTCCACAGATACGCAGTATTTT. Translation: CASSLALAGSTDTQYF.